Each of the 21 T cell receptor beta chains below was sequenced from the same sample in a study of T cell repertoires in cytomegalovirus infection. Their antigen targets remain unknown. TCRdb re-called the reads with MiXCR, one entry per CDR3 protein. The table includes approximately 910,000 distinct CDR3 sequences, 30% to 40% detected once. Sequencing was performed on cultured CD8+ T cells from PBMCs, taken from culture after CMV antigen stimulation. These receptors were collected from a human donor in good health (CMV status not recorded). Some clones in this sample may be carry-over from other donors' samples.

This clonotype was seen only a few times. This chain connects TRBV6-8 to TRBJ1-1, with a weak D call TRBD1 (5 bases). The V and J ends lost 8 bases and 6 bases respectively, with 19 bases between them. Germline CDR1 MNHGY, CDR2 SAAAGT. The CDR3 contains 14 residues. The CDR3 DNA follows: TGTGCCAGCGGCTGGGACCGCGGGGGTTCTGAAGCTTTCTTT. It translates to CASGWDRGGSEAFF.

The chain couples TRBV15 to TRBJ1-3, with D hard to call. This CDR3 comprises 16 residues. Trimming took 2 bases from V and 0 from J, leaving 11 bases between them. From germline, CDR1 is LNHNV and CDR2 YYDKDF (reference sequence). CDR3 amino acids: CATSRRTENSGNTIYF. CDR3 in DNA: TGTGCCACCAGCAGACGTACTGAGAACTCTGGAAACACCATATATTTT.

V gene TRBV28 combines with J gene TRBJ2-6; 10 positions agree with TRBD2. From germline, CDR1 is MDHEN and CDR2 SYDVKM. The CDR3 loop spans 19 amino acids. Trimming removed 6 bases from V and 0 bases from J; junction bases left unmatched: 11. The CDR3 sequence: CASSSGTSGVLSGANVLTF. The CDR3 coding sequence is TGTGCCAGCAGCTCGGGCACTAGCGGGGTCCTCTCTGGGGCCAACGTCCTGACTTTC.

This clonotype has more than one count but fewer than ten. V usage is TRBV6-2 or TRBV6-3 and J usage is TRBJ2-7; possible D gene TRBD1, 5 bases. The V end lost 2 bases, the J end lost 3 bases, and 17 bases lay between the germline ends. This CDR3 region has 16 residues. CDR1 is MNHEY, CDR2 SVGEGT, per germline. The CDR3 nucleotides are TGTGCCAGCAGTTACAACCTTCAGGGAAGGGACTACGAGCAGTACGTC. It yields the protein CASSYNLQGRDYEQYV.

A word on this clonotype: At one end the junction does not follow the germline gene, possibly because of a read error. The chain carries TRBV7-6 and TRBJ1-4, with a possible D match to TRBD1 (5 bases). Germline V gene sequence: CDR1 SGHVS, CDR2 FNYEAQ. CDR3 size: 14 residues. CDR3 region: CASSSPQGLVKLIF. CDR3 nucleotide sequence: TGTGCCAGCAGCTCCCCTCAGGGTCTCGTAAAACTGATTTTT.

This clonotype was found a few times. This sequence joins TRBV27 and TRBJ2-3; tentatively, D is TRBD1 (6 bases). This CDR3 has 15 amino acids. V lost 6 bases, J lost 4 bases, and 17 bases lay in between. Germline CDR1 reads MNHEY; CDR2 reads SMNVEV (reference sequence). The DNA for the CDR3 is TGTGCCAGCAGAGCAGGGGCTCAATCATCAGATACGCAGTATTTT. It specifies CASRAGAQSSDTQYF.

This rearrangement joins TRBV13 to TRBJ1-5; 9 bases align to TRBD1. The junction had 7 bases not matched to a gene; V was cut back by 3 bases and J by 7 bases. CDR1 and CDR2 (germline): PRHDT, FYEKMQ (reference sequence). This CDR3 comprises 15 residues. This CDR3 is CASSFGTGRGQPQHF. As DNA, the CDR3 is TGTGCCAGCAGCTTCGGGACAGGGCGAGGCCAGCCCCAGCATTTT. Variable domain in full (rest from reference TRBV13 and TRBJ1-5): AAGVIQSPRHLIKEKRETATLKCYPIPRHDTVYWYQQGPGQDPQFLISFYEKMQSDKGSIPDRFSAQQFSDYHSELNMSSLELGDSALYFCASSFGTGRGQPQHFGDGTRLSIL.

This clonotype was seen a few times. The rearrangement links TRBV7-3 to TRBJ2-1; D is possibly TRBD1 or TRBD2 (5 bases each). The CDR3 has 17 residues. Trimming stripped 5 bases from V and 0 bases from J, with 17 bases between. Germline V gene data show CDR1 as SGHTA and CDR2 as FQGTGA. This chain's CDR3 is CASSIIAGDPSYNEQFF. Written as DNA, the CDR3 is TGTGCCAGCAGCATAATAGCCGGGGACCCCTCCTACAATGAGCAGTTCTTC.

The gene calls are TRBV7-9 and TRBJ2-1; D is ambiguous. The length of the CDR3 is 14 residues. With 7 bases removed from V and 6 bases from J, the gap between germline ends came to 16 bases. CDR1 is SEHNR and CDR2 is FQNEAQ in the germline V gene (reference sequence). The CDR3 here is CASTVTKWVNEQFF. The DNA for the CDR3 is TGTGCCAGCACCGTCACTAAATGGGTCAATGAGCAGTTCTTC.

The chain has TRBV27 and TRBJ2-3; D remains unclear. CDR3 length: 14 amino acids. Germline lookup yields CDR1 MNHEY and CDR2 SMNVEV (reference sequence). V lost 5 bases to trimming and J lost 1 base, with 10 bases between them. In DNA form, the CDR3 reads TGTGCCAGCAGTAGCCCCGGCCGCACAGATACGCAGTATTTT. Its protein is CASSSPGRTDTQYF.

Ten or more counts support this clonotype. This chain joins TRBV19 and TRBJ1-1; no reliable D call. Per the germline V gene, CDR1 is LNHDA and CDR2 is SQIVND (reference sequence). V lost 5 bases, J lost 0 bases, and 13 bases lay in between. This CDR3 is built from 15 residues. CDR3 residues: CASSLVVTVNTEAFF. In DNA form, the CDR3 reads TGTGCCAGTAGTCTCGTTGTGACGGTGAACACTGAAGCTTTCTTT. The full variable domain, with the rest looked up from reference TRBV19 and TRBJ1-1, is DGGITQSPKYLFRKEGQNVTLSCEQNLNHDAMYWYRQDPGQGLRLIYYSQIVNDFQKGDIAEGYSVSREKKESFPLTVTSAQKNPTAFYLCASSLVVTVNTEAFFGQGTRLTVV.

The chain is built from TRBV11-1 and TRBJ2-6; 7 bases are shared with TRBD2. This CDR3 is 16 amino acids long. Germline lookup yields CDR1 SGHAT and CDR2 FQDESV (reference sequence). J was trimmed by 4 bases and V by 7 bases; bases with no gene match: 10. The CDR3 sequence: CASTQREGPGANVLTF. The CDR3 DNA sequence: TGTGCCAGCACCCAGAGGGAGGGGCCCGGGGCCAACGTCCTGACTTTC.

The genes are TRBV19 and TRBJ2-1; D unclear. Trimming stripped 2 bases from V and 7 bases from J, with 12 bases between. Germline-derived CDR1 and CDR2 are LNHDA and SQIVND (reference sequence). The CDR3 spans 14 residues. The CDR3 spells CASSISFWDNEQFF. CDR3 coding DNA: TGTGCCAGTAGTATATCCTTCTGGGATAATGAGCAGTTCTTC. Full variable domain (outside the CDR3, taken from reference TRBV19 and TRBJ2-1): DGGITQSPKYLFRKEGQNVTLSCEQNLNHDAMYWYRQDPGQGLRLIYYSQIVNDFQKGDIAEGYSVSREKKESFPLTVTSAQKNPTAFYLCASSISFWDNEQFFGPGTRLTVL.

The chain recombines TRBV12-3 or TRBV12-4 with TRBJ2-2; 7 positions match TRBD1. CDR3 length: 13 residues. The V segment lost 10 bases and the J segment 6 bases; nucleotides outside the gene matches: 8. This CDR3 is CANSPTGSGELFF. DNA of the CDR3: TGTGCCAACAGCCCGACAGGGTCCGGGGAGCTGTTTTTT.

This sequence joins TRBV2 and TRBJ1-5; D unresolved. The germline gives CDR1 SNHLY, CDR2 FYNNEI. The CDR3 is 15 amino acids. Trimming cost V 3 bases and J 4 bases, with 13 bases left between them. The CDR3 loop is CASSDETPLNQPQHF. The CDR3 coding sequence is TGTGCCAGCAGTGACGAAACCCCTTTGAATCAGCCCCAGCATTTT.

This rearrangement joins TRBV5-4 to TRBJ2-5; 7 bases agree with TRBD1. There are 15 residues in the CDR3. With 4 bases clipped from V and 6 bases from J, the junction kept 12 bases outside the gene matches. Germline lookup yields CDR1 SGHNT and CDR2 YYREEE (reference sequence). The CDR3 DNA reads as TGTGCCAGCAGCGAGTCAGGGGGAATGGCGCAGACCCAGTACTTC. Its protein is CASSESGGMAQTQYF.

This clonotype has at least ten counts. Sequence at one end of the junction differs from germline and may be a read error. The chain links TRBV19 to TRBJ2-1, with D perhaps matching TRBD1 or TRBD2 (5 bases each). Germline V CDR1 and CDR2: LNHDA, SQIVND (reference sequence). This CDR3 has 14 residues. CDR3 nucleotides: TGTGCCAGCAGTAAGCCGGGACCCAACAATGAGCAGTTCTTC. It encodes CASSKPGPNNEQFF.

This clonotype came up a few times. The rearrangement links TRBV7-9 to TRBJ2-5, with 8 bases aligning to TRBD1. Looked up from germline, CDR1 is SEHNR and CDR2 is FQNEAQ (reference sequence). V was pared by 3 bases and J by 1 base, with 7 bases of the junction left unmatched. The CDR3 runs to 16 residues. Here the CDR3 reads CASSLETGVTQETQYF. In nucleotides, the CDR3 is TGTGCCAGCAGCTTGGAGACAGGGGTGACCCAAGAGACCCAGTACTTC.

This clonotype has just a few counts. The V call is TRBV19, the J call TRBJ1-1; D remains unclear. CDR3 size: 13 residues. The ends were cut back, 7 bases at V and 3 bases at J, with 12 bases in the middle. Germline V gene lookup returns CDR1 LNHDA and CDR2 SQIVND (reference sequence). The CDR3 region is CASNLIGYTEAFF. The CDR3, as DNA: TGTGCCAGTAATCTGATTGGCTACACTGAAGCTTTCTTT.

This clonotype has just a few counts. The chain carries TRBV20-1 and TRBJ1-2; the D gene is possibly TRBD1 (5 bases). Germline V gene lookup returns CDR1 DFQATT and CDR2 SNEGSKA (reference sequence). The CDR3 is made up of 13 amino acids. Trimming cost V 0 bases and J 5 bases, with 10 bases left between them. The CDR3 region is CSARDRDLYGYTF. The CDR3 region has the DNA TGCAGTGCTAGAGACAGGGACCTTTATGGCTACACCTTC.

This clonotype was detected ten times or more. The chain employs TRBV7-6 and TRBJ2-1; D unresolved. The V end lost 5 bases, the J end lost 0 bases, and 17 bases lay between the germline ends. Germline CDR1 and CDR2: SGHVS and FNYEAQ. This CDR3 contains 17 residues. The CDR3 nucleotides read TGTGCCAGCAGCCCCACGTTCGGTTTCAGCTCCTACAATGAGCAGTTCTTC. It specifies CASSPTFGFSSYNEQFF.